Described below is a single T cell receptor (beta chain) sequence and its context. This CDR3 is 16 amino acids long. Germline-derived CDR1 and CDR2 are SEHNR and FQNEAQ (reference sequence). V was pared by 3 bases and J by 6 bases, with 8 bases of the junction left unmatched. The sample belongs to a study of blood T cells in healthy people across ages. About the study: Template switching retrieved approximately one barcoded beta molecule for each two T cells.

Next came a second PCR, run for about 6 to 11 cycles, which used a sample-barcoded 5' primer along with a J-beta primer mix. The template-switch adaptor was a 5' adaptor with 12 random nucleotides. It tagged each cDNA molecule. TCRdb re-derived calls from the 5' RACE reads in MiXCR, one entry per CDR3 protein. The table shows 1.5 million to 2 million distinct CDR3 sequences, with about 50% occurring only once. The study isolated at least 6.5 million PBMCs from each sample. Samples each yielded at least 6 micrograms of total RNA. The sequencing sample was made of blood. The chain employs TRBV7-9 and TRBJ1-6; 7 nucleotides match TRBD1. This receptor was taken from a woman aged 40-49 years in good health. CDR3 nucleotides: TGTGCCAGCAGCTTGGGGGGGACAGCACTTAATTCACCCCTCCACTTT. It specifies CASSLGGTALNSPLHF.